This TCR beta chain was retrieved from a study of regulatory and conventional T cells in RAG deficiency (dated by TCRdb to the late 2010s). General notes on the study: High-throughput TCR beta sequencing was used to compare the repertoire diversity and composition of Treg, conventional CD4+ and CD8+ T cells between RAG-deficient patients and healthy controls. Overall study results and their limits: Compared with control T-cell subpopulations, the RAG-deficient patients had markedly lower Shannon entropy and higher Simpson indices. For some subjects, some T-cell subset analyses were not performed. Shorter CDR3 lengths were found in all patient T-cell subsets, and >75% Treg-Tconv repertoire overlap at nucleotide and amino acid level was observed in Omenn syndrome patients. Unique TCR beta sequences from Treg cells were 95 to 100-fold fewer in Omenn syndrome and CID/AS patients than controls, versus approximately 9.9-fold for other subsets. Sorted CD25-high CD127-low cells from Omenn syndrome patients may represent peripherally activated cells rather than bona fide Treg cells.

Concerning this clone: This clone's antigen is unknown. Base qualities are not recorded, but no much larger clone differs from it by a single base.

Before genomic DNA was extracted, conventional CD4+ T cells were isolated from blood as CD25-low CD127-high cells. Repertoire analyses used roughly 8 healthy control donors as the comparison group. The library was obtained by the immunoSEQ multiplex PCR assay. Rearranged TCR beta chain products were amplified from the genomic DNA of sorted T-cell subsets and were then sequenced. In the paper's pipeline: Shannon entropy and Simpson indices were used to measure how diverse the repertoire of productive TCR beta rearrangements was. Clonal expansion was assessed by the summed frequency of the 100 most abundant productive TCR beta clonotypes among total reads. A self-reactivity index based on amino acid usage at CDR3beta positions 6 and 7 was applied to the TRB repertoires. Repertoire analyses used two-way ANOVA; flow cytometric analyses used Student t or Mann-Whitney tests. TCRdb holds this immuneACCESS table with in-frame rearrangements only. Some clones are missing; in checked studies, unresolved V genes explain under half, and the rest has no known cause. Clone size and V and J calls were adopted from that table, with D and trimming inferred from the DNA. The sample yields tens of thousands of clones; more than 80% were counted once. Of the sample, about 0.54% is held by the ten largest clones.

V lost 0 bases and J lost 14 bases, and the count of bases not matched to a germline gene is 5. Looking up the germline V gene yields CDR1 MGHRA and CDR2 YSYEKL. The CDR3 covers 13 residues, taking in both the cysteine and the phenylalanine. Only the CDR3 portion is preserved as DNA: 39 bases, with reading frame beginning at the first base. The same sample was also studied in work on regulatory T cells. That second report states: The multiplex PCR used 52 forward TRBV primers and 13 reverse TRBJ primers, with assay-based and computational corrections for amplification bias. Repertoires from patients had restricted unique TRB V-J pairs and skewed V and J gene usage, with the strongest effect in regulatory T cells. Between CD3G-deficient patients and healthy controls, the study compared T-cell receptor beta repertoires in sorted regulatory T cells, conventional CD4+ T cells and CD8+ T cells. Ficoll density separation was used to isolate peripheral blood mononuclear cells. Rearranged TRB loci were amplified from genomic DNA by multiplex PCR within the immunoSEQ assay. Sequencing of the TRB amplicons was done on an Illumina HiSeq platform. Raw sequences were error-filtered and aligned to reference gene sequences by custom algorithms and were subsequently analyzed with the immunoSEQ online tools. Frequencies of productive and nonproductive TRB rearrangements were evaluated among both unique and total sequences. Prism software was used to run t tests, Mann-Whitney tests or two-way ANOVA for comparisons between groups.

Sample: CD4+ effector T cells sorted from blood. The sequence came from a human donor in good health. The chain employs TRBV4-1 and TRBJ2-1; 9 of the junction bases match TRBD2. The CDR3 sequence is CASSQEGGGREFF. The sequence in DNA is TGCGCCAGCAGCCAAGAAGGCGGCGGGAGGGAGTTCTTC.